This is a list of T cell receptor beta chains from one sample in a study of blood T cell repertoires in COVID-19. The protocol was immunoSEQ multiplex PCR, while the TCRdb copy is restricted to in-frame clones and leaves out a portion. The sample lists approximately 250,000 clones; 84% were seen once. Input material: PBMCs or T cells enriched from blood (not recorded which). The receptor source for this set is a man aged 30 to 45 with acute COVID-19. Both conserved end residues are part of each CDR3. D genes are given only for firm matches. Clone size, where shown, is once, few, many, or a class for clones that have expanded.

TRBV9	TRBJ2-2	NA	NA	CASSPRGGGLPGELFF	TGTGCCAGCAGCCCCCGCGGAGGGGGCCTTCCGGGGGAGCTGTTTTTT
TRBV9	TRBJ1-4	NA	TRBD1	CASGGTGFEKLFF	TGTGCCAGCGGAGGGACAGGCTTTGAAAAACTGTTTTTT
TRBV2	TRBJ1-2	NA	NA	CASSDGRDYGYTF	TGTGCCAGCAGTGATGGGCGGGACTATGGCTACACCTTC
TRBV7-9	TRBJ2-1	once	NA	CASSLLSGGRNEQFF	TGTGCCAGCAGCCTGCTTTCCGGGGGGCGTAATGAGCAGTTCTTC
TRBV28	TRBJ1-2	NA	NA	CATHGSARTFYGYTF	TGTGCCACCCACGGGAGCGCCAGGACGTTCTATGGCTACACCTTC
TRBV4-3	TRBJ1-6	NA	NA	CASSQDLRSSSYNSPLHF	TGCGCCAGCAGCCAAGATTTGAGGAGTAGCTCCTATAATTCACCCCTCCACTTT
TRBV7-2	TRBJ1-1	few	TRBD1	CASSQYRGNTEAFF	TGTGCCAGCAGCCAATACAGGGGAAACACTGAAGCTTTCTTT
TRBV7-9	TRBJ1-6	NA	NA	CASSSDRFSPLHF	TGTGCCAGCAGCTCCGACAGGTTTTCACCCCTCCACTTT
TRBV18	TRBJ2-2	NA	TRBD1	CASSPLYQTRDSIAGELFF	TGTGCCAGCTCACCACTCTACCAGACCCGGGACAGTATCGCCGGGGAGCTGTTTTTT
TRBV27	TRBJ2-2	NA	TRBD1	CASSPGTGRGSGELFF	TGTGCCAGCAGTCCGGGGACAGGGAGGGGATCCGGGGAGCTGTTTTTT
TRBV13	TRBJ2-3	NA	NA	CASSLRGGDTQYF	TGTGCCAGCAGCCTAAGGGGGGGGGATACGCAGTATTTT
TRBV9	TRBJ1-5	few	TRBD1	CASSGTGNQPQHF	TGTGCCAGCAGCGGGACAGGGAATCAGCCCCAGCATTTT
TRBV24-1	TRBJ1-2	NA	NA	CATSVGGFAGYTF	TGTGCCACCAGTGTTGGGGGGTTCGCTGGCTACACCTTC
TRBV2	TRBJ1-5	few	TRBD1	CASTRQGLGNQPQHF	TGTGCCAGCACCCGACAGGGACTTGGCAATCAGCCCCAGCATTTT
TRBV14	TRBJ1-1	NA	NA	CASRNRRNTEAFF	TGTGCCAGCAGAAACAGGAGGAACACTGAAGCTTTCTTT
TRBV4-1	TRBJ2-5	NA	NA	CASSPAGDRIQETQYF	TGCGCCAGCAGCCCTGCCGGAGACAGAATTCAAGAGACCCAGTACTTC
TRBV5-5	TRBJ1-6	NA	TRBD1	CASSRQGPSPLHF	TGTGCCAGCAGTCGACAGGGCCCATCACCCCTCCACTTT
TRBV10-3	TRBJ1-5	NA	NA	CAIGPGGRGYQPQHF	TGTGCCATCGGCCCGGGGGGCCGGGGATACCAGCCCCAGCATTTT
TRBV6-5	TRBJ1-1	few	NA	CASSETELNTEAFF	TGTGCCAGCAGCGAGACAGAATTGAACACTGAAGCTTTCTTT
TRBV7-6	TRBJ1-1	few	TRBD1	CASSLAGQDEAFF	TGTGCCAGCAGCTTAGCTGGACAGGATGAAGCTTTCTTT
TRBV10-1	TRBJ1-4	NA	NA	CASSPSGGSEKLFF	TGCGCCAGCAGTCCGAGTGGGGGGAGCGAAAAACTGTTTTTT
TRBV7-8	TRBJ1-5	NA	NA	CASSLRTVYSNQPQHF	TGTGCCAGCAGCTTACGGACAGTATATAGCAATCAGCCCCAGCATTTT
TRBV27	TRBJ1-5	NA	NA	CASSSGLLSDQPQHF	TGTGCCAGCAGTTCGGGACTACTGAGCGATCAGCCCCAGCATTTT
TRBV6-5	TRBJ2-2	NA	NA	CATGHSGGAGELFF	TGTGCCACAGGGCATAGCGGAGGGGCCGGGGAGCTGTTTTTT
TRBV5-4	TRBJ2-1	NA	NA	CASSLWGRSSYNEQFF	TGTGCCAGCAGCTTGTGGGGGAGGAGCTCCTACAATGAGCAGTTCTTC
TRBV13	TRBJ1-4	NA	NA	CASSSTVLRGEKLFF	TGTGCCAGCAGCTCAACGGTTCTAAGGGGTGAAAAACTGTTTTTT
TRBV7-9	TRBJ2-2	NA	NA	CASSLVTGGELFF	TGTGCCAGCAGCTTGGTGACAGGCGGGGAGCTGTTTTTT
TRBV18	TRBJ1-5	few	NA	CASSPLGRGSSSNQPQHF	TGTGCCAGCTCACCTTTGGGGCGGGGGAGTAGTAGCAATCAGCCCCAGCATTTT
TRBV4-2	TRBJ2-1	NA	NA	CASSLSGSLGNEQFF	TGTGCCAGCAGCCTGTCCGGGTCCCTTGGCAATGAGCAGTTCTTC
TRBV19	TRBJ2-1	NA	NA	CASSAQGAPQRFF	TGTGCCAGTAGCGCTCAAGGGGCCCCTCAGAGATTCTTC
TRBV27	TRBJ2-5	NA	NA	CASSPASASTQYF	TGTGCCAGCAGTCCGGCTAGCGCCTCGACCCAGTACTTC
TRBV11-3	TRBJ2-1	NA	TRBD2	CASSLGGLSGMGNEQFF	TGTGCCAGCAGCTTAGGCGGGCTAAGCGGGATGGGAAATGAGCAGTTCTTC
TRBV9	TRBJ1-6	NA	TRBD1	CASSVDPTGGSNSPLHF	TGTGCCAGCAGCGTCGACCCCACAGGGGGGAGTAATTCACCCCTCCACTTT
TRBV28	TRBJ1-1	NA	NA	CASTPAGAGATFF	TGTGCCAGCACCCCGGCCGGGGCGGGGGCGACTTTCTTT
TRBV5-1	TRBJ2-3	NA	NA	CASSRGSGGSDTQYF	TGTGCCAGCAGCCGGGGGTCAGGCGGCTCAGATACGCAGTATTTT
TRBV3-1/TRBV3-2	TRBJ2-3	NA	NA	CASSQGPTRIFADTQYF	TGTGCCAGCAGCCAAGGGCCTACTAGGATATTTGCAGATACGCAGTATTTT
TRBV19	TRBJ2-1	NA	TRBD1	CASNQDRAFYNEQFF	TGTGCCAGTAATCAGGACAGGGCCTTCTACAATGAGCAGTTCTTC
TRBV11-3	TRBJ1-2	once	NA	CASRGGNDYGYTF	TGTGCCTCCCGGGGAGGAAACGACTATGGCTACACCTTC
TRBV18	TRBJ2-4	NA	TRBD1	CASSGNWSTGKAKNIQYF	TGTGCCAGCTCAGGTAATTGGTCGACAGGGAAGGCCAAAAACATTCAGTACTTC
TRBV19	TRBJ1-1	NA	TRBD1	CASRGTGEMNTEAFF	TGTGCCAGTAGAGGGACAGGGGAGATGAACACTGAAGCTTTCTTT
TRBV6-5	TRBJ1-1	NA	TRBD1	CASSMTGMNTEAFF	TGTGCCAGCAGTATGACAGGGATGAACACTGAAGCTTTCTTT
TRBV25-1	TRBJ2-6	NA	TRBD1	CASSDLGQGTGANVLTF	TGTGCCAGCAGTGACCTCGGACAGGGGACTGGGGCCAACGTCCTGACTTTC
TRBV6-5	TRBJ1-5	NA	NA	CASSLGQSSNQPQHF	TGTGCCAGCAGTCTCGGACAGAGTAGCAATCAGCCCCAGCATTTT
TRBV6-6	TRBJ2-1	NA	TRBD2	CASSPIAGGPGYNEQFF	TGTGCCAGCAGTCCCATAGCGGGAGGGCCTGGCTACAATGAGCAGTTCTTC
TRBV19	TRBJ2-2	NA	NA	CASSSISGPDGELFF	TGTGCCAGTAGTTCTATCAGCGGGCCGGACGGGGAGCTGTTTTTT
TRBV6-5	TRBJ2-3	NA	NA	CASSSADTQYF	TGTGCCAGCAGTTCGGCAGATACGCAGTATTTT
TRBV12-3/TRBV12-4	TRBJ2-5	NA	NA	CASSSDYGETQYF	TGTGCCAGCAGTTCGGACTACGGGGAGACCCAGTACTTC
TRBV28	TRBJ1-1	once	NA	CASTPDSLNTEAFF	TGTGCCAGCACCCCTGACAGCCTGAACACTGAAGCTTTCTTT
TRBV30	TRBJ2-3	NA	TRBD2	CAWAQREADTQYF	TGTGCCTGGGCCCAGCGGGAGGCAGATACGCAGTATTTT
TRBV21-1	TRBJ1-2	NA	NA	CASSVQGARVCGYTF	TGTGCCAGCAGCGTACAGGGGGCGCGAGTCTGTGGCTACACCTTC
TRBV27	TRBJ1-1	NA	NA	CASSLGGPNTEAFF	TGTGCCAGCAGTTTAGGGGGCCCGAACACTGAAGCTTTCTTT
TRBV24-1	TRBJ1-1	NA	NA	CATRRGSGTEAFF	TGTGCCACCCGCCGGGGTAGTGGCACTGAAGCTTTCTTT
TRBV5-4	TRBJ2-2	NA	NA	CASSFEGGHTGELFF	TGTGCCAGCAGCTTTGAGGGGGGGCACACCGGGGAGCTGTTTTTT
TRBV7-6	TRBJ2-3	NA	TRBD2	CASCRSGGLDTQYF	TGTGCCAGCTGCCGGAGCGGGGGGCTAGATACGCAGTATTTT
TRBV5-6	TRBJ1-3	once	TRBD1	CASSFDRDSSGNTIYF	TGTGCCAGCAGCTTCGACAGGGATAGCTCTGGAAACACCATATATTTT